Below, one T cell receptor (beta chain) is given with its context. The clone's antigen remains unknown. With a much larger clone just one base away, this may be a read error. The source of the sample is a study of molecular identifiers for immune sequencing clone quantification (dated by TCRdb to 2017 to 2018). Study-level background: In a replicate experiment, RNA from roughly 20,000 or 100,000 naive CD8 T cells was split into five aliquots, four of which were sequenced. This methods study used CD8 T cells to benchmark TCR RNA copy counting and molecular-identifier clustering-based TCR repertoire sequencing (MIDCIRS).

Paper-wide results and their limitations: When barcode sub-clustering was omitted, TCR diversity was inflated by chimeric consensus sequences, with chimeras reaching as high as 47%. Highly expanded clone sizes could be underestimated if identical TCR molecules share a barcode. In CMV-specific effector cells, clones with more than 20 RNA copies accounted for over 97% of molecules, whereas in naive cells such clones accounted for under 1%. Spiked-in Jurkat TCR RNA equivalent to a single cell was reported to be detectable even among over 800,000 naive CD8 T cells. The naive libraries included spiked-in Jurkat TCR RNA (approximately ten copies' worth), and this RNA is not part of the donor repertoire. Modeling gave roughly 3 recovered TCR RNA copies per cell versus 8 to 10 by digital PCR, implying around 30% capture efficiency.

The library was generated by PCR. Data came from an Illumina HiSeq 4000. Bulk TCR libraries were generated as previously described, with the TCR primers listed in Table S5 used. Purification of total RNA was performed with the Qiagen AllPrep DNA/RNA kit. Before analysis, reads from multiple sequencing runs of one library were combined. The authors processed their data as follows. Reads were retained only if the reads had an exact TCR constant sequence, and the retained reads were trimmed to 150 nt and grouped according to their 12-nt molecular barcodes. Reads in each barcode group were sub-clustered using a 15% Levenshtein threshold, and a quality-weighted consensus sequence was built for each RNA molecule. Non-functional sequences were excluded, and lower-count sequences lying one edit away from another sequence were also excluded. Based on fitting two negative binomial distributions, any barcode sub-cluster with under 20% of the maximum read count was discarded. The public reads were reprocessed in TCRdb via fastp at Q25 and MiXCR, keeping in-frame beta chains. Every entry covers one CDR3 protein and lists the most common genes and DNA from its rows. These V and J calls derive from TCRdb rather than the authors' analysis. In all, the sample holds about 640,000 distinct CDR3 sequences, and 15% to 20% of those were seen once. The ten largest clones add up to roughly 0.83% of the sample.

Libraries of naive CD8 T cells were generated from roughly 21,000 to 960,000 sorted cells, with 10%, 30% or 50% of the purified RNA used. Naive CD8 T cells were FACS-sorted as CD8+CD4-CCR7+CD45RA+ on a BD FACSAria II into RLT Plus buffer. Roughly 10 TCR copies' worth of Jurkat RNA were spiked into about 20,000-1,000,000 naive CD8 T cell samples to test detection sensitivity. Enrichment of CD8 T cells was done with RosetteSep CD8+ T Cell Enrichment Cocktail plus Ficoll-Paque, and ACK red cell lysis came afterward. The CDR1 and CDR2 encoded by the germline V gene are LGHNT and FRNRAP. Inclusive of the bounding cysteine and phenylalanine, the CDR3 is 17 residues long. Only the CDR3 DNA is retained, 51 bases long and in frame from the first base. The V end loses 2 bases and the J end loses 0 bases, and a stretch of 15 bases separates them.

In this chain, TRBV12-5 is recombined with TRBJ2-3, with the D gene uncertain. What was sequenced was naive CD8+ T cells from blood, with Jurkat cell RNA spiked in. What the cell subset or site label conveys for this sample: FACS-sorted CD8+CD4-CCR7+CD45RA+ naive T cells. This TCR came from a human donor in good health. Some libraries in this study had Jurkat cell RNA spiked in. The sequenced DNA is TGTGCTAGTGGTTTGACCCGGCCTCGCGGTAGCACAGATACGCAGTATTTT. Its amino acids are CASGLTRPRGSTDTQYF.